This is a list of T cell receptor beta chains from one sample in a study of blood T cells in healthy people across ages. TCRdb ran MiXCR on the 5' RACE reads and lists one entry per CDR3 protein. The sample lists 650,000 to 1,000,000 distinct CDR3 sequences; about 37% were seen once. Sequencing was performed on blood. These receptors originate from a man younger than 30 in good health. The CDR3 runs from the conserved cysteine through the conserved F or W. The D gene is left open where the match is weak. Expanded clones get a size class; other rows say once, few or many, or leave the size out.

.	TRBJ1-1	TRBD1	TRBV5-1	17	TGCGCCAGCAGCTTGGCCTTTGGACAGGGTAGGAACACTGAAGCTTTCTTT	CASSLAFGQGRNTEAFF
.	TRBJ2-3	.	TRBV4-1	16	TGCGCCAGCAGCCAAGTACCAGCCCAAGTCACAGATACGCAGTATTTT	CASSQVPAQVTDTQYF
.	TRBJ1-6	.	TRBV7-2	14	TGTGCCAGCTCCATGACAGGAGATAATTCACCCCTCCACTTT	CASSMTGDNSPLHF
.	TRBJ1-5	.	TRBV5-5	14	TGTGCCAGCAGCCCGATACAGGAGGATCAGCCCCAGCATTTT	CASSPIQEDQPQHF
.	TRBJ2-7	.	TRBV18	12	TGTGCCAGCTCACTCCCCGACTTTCAGCAGTACTTC	CASSLPDFQQYF
.	TRBJ2-7	.	TRBV4-3	13	TGCGCCAGCAGCCAAGCCCGGAATTACGAGCAGTACTTC	CASSQARNYEQYF
.	TRBJ2-4	.	TRBV12-3/TRBV12-4	16	TGTGCCAGCAGTTGGGGTTGGCCCGAAGGGAAAAACATTCAGTACTTC	CASSWGWPEGKNIQYF
.	TRBJ2-6	TRBD1	TRBV5-1	14	TGCGCCAGCGGACAGGGTACTGGGGCCAACGTCCTGACTTTC	CASGQGTGANVLTF
.	TRBJ2-6	.	TRBV4-3	16	TGCGCCAGCAGCCAAGAGCCCATCTCTGGGGCCAACGTCCTGACTTTC	CASSQEPISGANVLTF
many	TRBJ1-2	.	TRBV7-2	14	TGTGCCAGCAGCTTAGGCCAAGCTAACTATGGCTACACCTTC	CASSLGQANYGYTF
once	TRBJ2-2	.	TRBV18	16	TGTGCCAGCTCACCAGTAGCAGGGACGAACACCGGGGAGCTGTTTTTT	CASSPVAGTNTGELFF
few	TRBJ2-5	TRBD1	TRBV7-9	14	TGTGCCAGCAGCGGGGACAGGGAATGGGAGACCCAGTACTTC	CASSGDREWETQYF
.	TRBJ1-2	.	TRBV28	10	TGTGCCAGCAGACCTTCTGGCTACACCTTC	CASRPSGYTF
once	TRBJ2-3	.	TRBV12-3/TRBV12-4	16	TGTGCCAGCAGCTTACAACCCAGGGTGCCAGTAGATGTGCAGTATTTT	CASSLQPRVPVDVQYF
.	TRBJ1-1	.	TRBV18	15	TGTGCCAGCTCACCACCAGAGGGATTGAACACTGAAGCTTTCTTT	CASSPPEGLNTEAFF
.	TRBJ2-7	.	TRBV6-5	14	TGTGCCAGCAGTTACTCGAGTGGTCGAGACGAGCAGTACTTC	CASSYSSGRDEQYF
.	TRBJ2-1	TRBD2	TRBV4-3	14	TGCGCCAGCAGCCCCCCCGGACTAGCGAATGAGCAGTTCTTC	CASSPPGLANEQFF
.	TRBJ2-1	.	TRBV12-3/TRBV12-4	15	TGTGCCAGCAGCTCACAGGGAACGTCTCGCAATGAGCAGTTCTTC	CASSSQGTSRNEQFF
few	TRBJ2-1	.	TRBV20-1	16	TGCAGTGCTGCTGATCTTCTCTCTGGCTCCTACAATGAGCAGTTCTTC	CSAADLLSGSYNEQFF
few	TRBJ2-1	.	TRBV7-3	13	TGTGCCAGCAGCTTATCGGGGGAAGAGACCCAGTTCTTC	CASSLSGEETQFF
few	TRBJ2-4	.	TRBV20-1	15	TGCAGTGCTAGTGAAATGAAATTAGCCAAAAACATTCAGTACTTC	CSASEMKLAKNIQYF
many	TRBJ2-1	TRBD2	TRBV5-1	15	TGCGCCAGCAGCGGGGGACTAGCGGGCTACAATGAGCAGTTCTTC	CASSGGLAGYNEQFF
.	TRBJ2-1	TRBD2	TRBV5-1	16	TGCGCCAGCAGCTTGACTAGCGGGCCCCCGTACAATGAGCAGTTCTTC	CASSLTSGPPYNEQFF
many	TRBJ2-7	TRBD2	TRBV7-2	15	TGTGCCAGCAGCACTAGCGGGACAGGCGCCTACGAGCAGTACTTC	CASSTSGTGAYEQYF
.	TRBJ2-4	.	TRBV2	11	TGTGCCAGCGGGCAACTGGACATTCAGTACTTC	CASGQLDIQYF